The T cell receptor beta chain under discussion was sequenced for a study of blood T cell repertoires in COVID-19. Looking at the study overall: Researchers got acute and convalescent COVID-19 samples from the United States, Italy and Spain. T cells, B-cell-depleted T cells, or PBMCs supplied cDNA or gDNA.

Clones were read by immunoSEQ multiplex PCR, and TCRdb kept only the in-frame ones, dropping some. The data contain approximately 150,000 clones, 80% to 90% of them seen just once; the ten biggest clones take up roughly 8%. The germline gives CDR1 SGHVS, CDR2 FNYEAQ. Trimming cost V 5 bases and J 4 bases; bases outside gene matches: 8. This CDR3 has 15 amino acids. This sequence joins TRBV7-6 and TRBJ2-5; 9 bases are shared with TRBD2. Sequencing input: PBMCs or T cells enriched from blood (not recorded which). The TCR sequence derives from a woman aged 45-65 years who had recovered from COVID-19. For the CDR3, the DNA is TGTGCCAGCAGCCCCGGTTTTAGCGGGGGAGAGACCCAGTACTTC. It is translated as CASSPGFSGGETQYF.